The entry below describes one T cell receptor (beta chain). The data derive from a study of T cell responses to AZD1222 COVID-19 vaccine. This CDR3 has 12 amino acids. V lost 4 bases to trimming and J lost 0 bases, with 4 bases between them. Germline V gene data show CDR1 as GTSNPN and CDR2 as SVGIG (reference sequence). Here immunoSEQ multiplex PCR was the method, and the copy in TCRdb shows in-frame clones only, minus some. The sample lists about 140,000 clones, roughly 90% seen once, with 3% to 3.5% in the top ten. This clonotype was sampled from an adult in good health. The sequencing here drew on peripheral blood, taken on day 0 of AZD1222 vaccination. V usage is TRBV30 and J usage is TRBJ1-3; no firm D call. CDR3 sequence reads: CAWTNSGNTIYF. CDR3 in DNA: TGTGCCTGGACAAACTCTGGAAACACCATATATTTT.